This TCR beta chain was found in a study of cytomegalovirus exposure and HLA in healthy donors. Findings and caveats of the study: Later on, an analysis found that several of the most significant clusters appeared to be linked to common viral pathogens, which included parvovirus B19. There were about 160 TCR beta chains listed as cytomegalovirus-associated. Most likely, a cluster of highly shared sequence variants arose as a sequencing artifact. When analyzed later, a missense DCLRE1C variant was found to be linked to TCR beta V- and J-gene trimming.

PCR primers comprised 60 Vbeta and 13 Jbeta primers. TCRdb's table, derived via immunoSEQ multiplex PCR, lists solely in-frame clones and lacks some. The data hold under 150,000 clones, with roughly 78% observed a single time. This CDR3 has 13 residues. Germline lookup yields CDR1 ENHRY and CDR2 SYGVKD. The V gene lost 2 bases and the J gene lost 2 bases, with 4 bases spanning the gap. This clone was observed a few times. The antigen remains undetermined. The J gene is TRBJ1-5, the V gene TRBV10-3; D call uncertain. The sequence was collected from a man in his fifties or sixties in good health and CMV-seropositive. The sequencing sample was made of PBMCs. The CDR3 loop is CAISEEGNQPQHF. The DNA for the CDR3 is TGTGCCATCAGTGAGGAGGGCAATCAGCCCCAGCATTTT.